This TCR beta chain emerged from a study of shared clonotypes between healthy human individuals. Study-wide points: Sharing across four donors was seen in roughly 5% of naive CD4 clonotypes. Clonotype sharing among donors likely depends on sequencing depth. It was the non-shared clonotypes that had lower generation probabilities than clonotypes shared by all four donors.

Terminally differentiated effector memory CD45RA+ cells were excluded by CCR7 positive selection of CD45RO-negative cells. The CDR3 totals 14 residues. From germline, CDR1 is MNHNS and CDR2 SASEGT. V lost 4 bases to trimming and J lost 7 bases; unmatched junction nucleotides: 7. The table came from immunoSEQ multiplex PCR; TCRdb's copy has only in-frame clones and leaves some out. The data show 750,000 to 1,000,000 clones, approximately 92% seen once. Of note for this clone: Its cognate antigen is unknown.

The sequenced sample was naive CD8+ T cells sorted from blood. The sequence came from a man aged 25 to 40 in good health. The J gene is TRBJ2-1, the V gene TRBV6-1; 7 positions agree with TRBD2. CDR3 amino acids: CASSVGGGRNEQFF. CDR3 bases: TGTGCCAGCAGTGTTGGGGGAGGGCGGAATGAGCAGTTCTTC.